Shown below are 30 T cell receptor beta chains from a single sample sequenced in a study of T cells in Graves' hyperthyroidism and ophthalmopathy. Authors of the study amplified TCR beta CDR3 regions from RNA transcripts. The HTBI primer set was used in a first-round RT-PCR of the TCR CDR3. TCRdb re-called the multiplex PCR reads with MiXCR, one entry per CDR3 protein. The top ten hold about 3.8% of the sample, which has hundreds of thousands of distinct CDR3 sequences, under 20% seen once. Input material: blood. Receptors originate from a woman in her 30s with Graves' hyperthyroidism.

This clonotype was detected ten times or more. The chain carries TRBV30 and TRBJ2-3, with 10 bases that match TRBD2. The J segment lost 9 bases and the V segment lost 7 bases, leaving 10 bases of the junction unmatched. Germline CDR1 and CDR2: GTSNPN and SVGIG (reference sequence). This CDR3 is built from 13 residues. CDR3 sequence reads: CAFKAGGLHTQYF. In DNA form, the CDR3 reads TGTGCCTTCAAAGCGGGAGGGCTACACACGCAGTATTTT.

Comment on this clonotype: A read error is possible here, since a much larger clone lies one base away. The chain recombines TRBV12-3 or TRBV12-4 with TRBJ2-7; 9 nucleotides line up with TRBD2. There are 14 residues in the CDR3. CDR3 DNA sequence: TGTGTCAGCAGTTTTTTGGGACTAGCTGACGAGCAGTACTTC. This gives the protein CVSSFLGLADEQYF.

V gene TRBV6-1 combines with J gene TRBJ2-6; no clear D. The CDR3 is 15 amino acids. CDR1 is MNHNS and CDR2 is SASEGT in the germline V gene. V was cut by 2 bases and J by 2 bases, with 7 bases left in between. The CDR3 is CASSEQSAGANVLTF. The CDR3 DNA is TGTGCCAGCAGTGAACAGTCCGCTGGGGCCAACGTCCTGACTTTC.

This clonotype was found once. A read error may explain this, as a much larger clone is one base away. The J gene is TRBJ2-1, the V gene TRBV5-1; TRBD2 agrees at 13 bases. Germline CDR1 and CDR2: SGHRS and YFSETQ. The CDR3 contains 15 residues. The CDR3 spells CARSLGTSGRAEQFF. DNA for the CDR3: TGCGCCCGCAGCTTGGGTACTAGCGGGAGGGCTGAGCAGTTCTTC.

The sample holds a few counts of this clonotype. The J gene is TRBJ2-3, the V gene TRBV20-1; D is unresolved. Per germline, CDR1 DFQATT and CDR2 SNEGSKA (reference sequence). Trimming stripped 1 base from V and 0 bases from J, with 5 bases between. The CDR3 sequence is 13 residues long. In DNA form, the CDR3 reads TGCAGTGCTAGAGGGGTTAGCACAGATACGCAGTATTTT. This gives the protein CSARGVSTDTQYF.

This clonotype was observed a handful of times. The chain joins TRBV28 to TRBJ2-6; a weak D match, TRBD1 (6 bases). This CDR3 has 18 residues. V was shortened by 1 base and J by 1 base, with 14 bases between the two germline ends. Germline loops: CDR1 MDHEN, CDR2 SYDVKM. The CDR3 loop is CASSLSPLRGSGANVLTF. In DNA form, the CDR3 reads TGTGCCAGCAGTTTATCGCCCCTCAGGGGTTCTGGGGCCAACGTCCTGACTTTC.

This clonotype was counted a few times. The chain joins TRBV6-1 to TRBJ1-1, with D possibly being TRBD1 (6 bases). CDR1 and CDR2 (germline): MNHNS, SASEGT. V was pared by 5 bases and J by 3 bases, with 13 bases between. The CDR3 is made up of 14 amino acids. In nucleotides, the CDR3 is TGTGCCAGCAGTTACGGGGGCTGGGACACTGAAGCTTTCTTT. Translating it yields CASSYGGWDTEAFF.

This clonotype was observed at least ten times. CDR3 nucleotides: TGTGCCAGCAGTTTACTGCGGACTAGCAGACCTTACGAGCAGTACTTC. Encoded protein: CASSLLRTSRPYEQYF. This chain connects TRBV28 to TRBJ2-7; 8 bases align to TRBD2. The ends lost 2 bases at V and 4 bases at J; junction bases unmatched: 10. The CDR3 is 16 residues long. Germline CDR1 is MDHEN and CDR2 is SYDVKM. Based on the CDR3 plus reference TRBV28 and TRBJ2-7, the full variable domain is DVKVTQSSRYLVKRTGEKVFLECVQDMDHENMFWYRQDPGLGLRLIYFSYDVKMKEKGDIPEGYSVSREKKERFSLILESASTNQTSMYLCASSLLRTSRPYEQYFGPGTRLTVT.

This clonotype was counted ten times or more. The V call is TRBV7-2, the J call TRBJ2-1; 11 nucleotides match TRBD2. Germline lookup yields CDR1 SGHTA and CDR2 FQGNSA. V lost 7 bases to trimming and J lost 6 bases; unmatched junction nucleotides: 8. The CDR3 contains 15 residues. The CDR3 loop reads CASTPLAGVANEQFF. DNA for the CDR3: TGTGCCAGCACGCCACTAGCGGGAGTCGCCAATGAGCAGTTCTTC.

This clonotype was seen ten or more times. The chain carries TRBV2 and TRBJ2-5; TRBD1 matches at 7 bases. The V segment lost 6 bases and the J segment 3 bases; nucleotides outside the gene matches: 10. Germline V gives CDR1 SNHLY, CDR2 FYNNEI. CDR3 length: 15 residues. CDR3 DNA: TGTGCCAGCAGACCTTACAGGGGTTCGGAAGAGACCCAGTACTTC. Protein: CASRPYRGSEETQYF. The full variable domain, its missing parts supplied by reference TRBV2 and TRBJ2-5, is EPEVTQTPSHQVTQMGQEVILRCVPISNHLYFYWYRQILGQKVEFLVSFYNNEISEKSEIFDDQFSVERPDGSNFTLKIRSTKLEDSAMYFCASRPYRGSEETQYFGPGTRLLVL.

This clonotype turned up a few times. DNA for the CDR3: TGTGCCAGCAGCTTAGGGACTAGCGGGAATATATACAATGAGCAGTTCTTC. Residues: CASSLGTSGNIYNEQFF. The rearrangement uses TRBV11-2 and TRBJ2-1, with 12 bases matching TRBD2. Germline V CDR1 and CDR2: SGHAT, FQNNGV. The trim removed 1 base at V and 4 bases at J, leaving 5 bases unmatched. The CDR3 runs to 17 residues. Complete variable domain (other parts from reference TRBV11-2 and TRBJ2-1): EAGVAQSPRYKIIEKRQSVAFWCNPISGHATLYWYQQILGQGPKLLIQFQNNGVVDDSQLPKDRFSAERLKGVDSTLKIQPAKLEDSAVYLCASSLGTSGNIYNEQFFGPGTRLTVL.

CDR3 sequence reads: CASSLGGPWEGYTF. In nucleotides, the CDR3 is TGTGCCAGCAGTTTAGGGGGGCCCTGGGAAGGCTACACCTTC. The chain carries TRBV12-3 or TRBV12-4 and TRBJ1-2, with a weak D call TRBD1 (6 bases). The CDR3 has 14 amino acids. V lost 1 base and J lost 8, with 14 bases in between.

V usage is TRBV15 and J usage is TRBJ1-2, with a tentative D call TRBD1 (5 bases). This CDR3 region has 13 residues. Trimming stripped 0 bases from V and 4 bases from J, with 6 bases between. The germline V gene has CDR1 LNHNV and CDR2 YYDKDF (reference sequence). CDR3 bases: TGTGCCACCAGCAGAGAGGGGGGCTATGGCTACACCTTC. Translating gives CATSREGGYGYTF.

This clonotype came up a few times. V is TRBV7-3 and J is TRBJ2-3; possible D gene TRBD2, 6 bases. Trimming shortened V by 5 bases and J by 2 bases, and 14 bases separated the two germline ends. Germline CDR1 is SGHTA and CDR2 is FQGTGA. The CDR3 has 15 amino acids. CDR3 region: CASSKTRVNTDTQYF. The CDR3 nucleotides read TGTGCCAGCAGCAAGACTAGAGTGAACACAGATACGCAGTATTTT.

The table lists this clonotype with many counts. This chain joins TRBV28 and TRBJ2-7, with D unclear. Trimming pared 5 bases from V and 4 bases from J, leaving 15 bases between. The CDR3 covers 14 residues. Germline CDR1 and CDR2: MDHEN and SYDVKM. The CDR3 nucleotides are TGTGCCAGCAGTCCCAACGGAGTTTTGTACGAGCAGTACTTC. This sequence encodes CASSPNGVLYEQYF.

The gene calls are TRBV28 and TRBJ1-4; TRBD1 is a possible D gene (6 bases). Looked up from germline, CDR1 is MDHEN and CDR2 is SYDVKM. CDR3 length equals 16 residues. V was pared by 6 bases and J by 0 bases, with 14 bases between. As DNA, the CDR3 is TGTGCCAGCAGCGCTAAGGACAGACCAACTAATGAAAAACTGTTTTTT. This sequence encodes CASSAKDRPTNEKLFF.

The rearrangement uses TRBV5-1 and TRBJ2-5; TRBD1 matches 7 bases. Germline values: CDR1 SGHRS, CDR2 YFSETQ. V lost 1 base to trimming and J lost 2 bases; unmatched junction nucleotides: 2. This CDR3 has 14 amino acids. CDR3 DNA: TGCGCCAGCAGCTTGACAGGGGAGCAAGAGACCCAGTACTTC. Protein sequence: CASSLTGEQETQYF.

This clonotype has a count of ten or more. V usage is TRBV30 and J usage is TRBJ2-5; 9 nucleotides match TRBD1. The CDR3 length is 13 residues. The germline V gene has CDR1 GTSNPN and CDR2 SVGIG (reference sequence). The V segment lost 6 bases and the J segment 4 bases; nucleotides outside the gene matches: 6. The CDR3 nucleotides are TGTGCCTGCCTGGACAGGGGAAGAGAGACCCAGTACTTC. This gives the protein CACLDRGRETQYF.

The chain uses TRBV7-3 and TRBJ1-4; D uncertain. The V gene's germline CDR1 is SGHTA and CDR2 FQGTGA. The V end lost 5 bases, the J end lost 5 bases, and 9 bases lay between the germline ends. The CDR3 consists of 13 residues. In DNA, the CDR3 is TGTGCCAGCAGCCGTTCGGAGAATGAAAAACTGTTTTTT. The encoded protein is CASSRSENEKLFF.

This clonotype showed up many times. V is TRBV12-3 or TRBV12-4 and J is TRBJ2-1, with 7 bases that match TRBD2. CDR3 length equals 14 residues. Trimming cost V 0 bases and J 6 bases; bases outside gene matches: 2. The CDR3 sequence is CASSLAGGGNEQFF. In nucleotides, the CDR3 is TGTGCCAGCAGTTTAGCGGGGGGGGGCAATGAGCAGTTCTTC.

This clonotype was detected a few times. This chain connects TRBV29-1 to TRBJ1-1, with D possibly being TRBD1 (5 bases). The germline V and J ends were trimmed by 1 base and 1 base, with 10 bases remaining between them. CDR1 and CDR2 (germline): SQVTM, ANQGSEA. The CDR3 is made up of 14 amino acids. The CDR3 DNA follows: TGCAGCGTTGAAGCGTGGGGGGGGAACACTGAAGCTTTCTTT. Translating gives CSVEAWGGNTEAFF. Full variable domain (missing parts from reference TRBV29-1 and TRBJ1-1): SAVISQKPSRDICQRGTSLTIQCQVDSQVTMMFWYRQQPGQSLTLIATANQGSEATYESGFVIDKFPISRPNLTFSTLTVSNMSPEDSSIYLCSVEAWGGNTEAFFGQGTRLTVV.

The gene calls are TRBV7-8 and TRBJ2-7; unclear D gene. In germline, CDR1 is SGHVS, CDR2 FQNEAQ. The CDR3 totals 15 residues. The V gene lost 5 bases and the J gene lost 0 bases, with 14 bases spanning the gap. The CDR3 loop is CASSPVMHGSYEQYF. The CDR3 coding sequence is TGTGCCAGCAGCCCAGTCATGCACGGCTCCTACGAGCAGTACTTC.

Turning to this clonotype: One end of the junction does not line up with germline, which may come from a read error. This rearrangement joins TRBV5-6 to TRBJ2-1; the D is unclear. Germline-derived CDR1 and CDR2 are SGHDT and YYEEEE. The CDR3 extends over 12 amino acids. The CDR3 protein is CASRLSRNEQFF. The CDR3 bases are TGTGCCAGCCGCTTGAGTAGGAATGAGCAGTTCTTC.

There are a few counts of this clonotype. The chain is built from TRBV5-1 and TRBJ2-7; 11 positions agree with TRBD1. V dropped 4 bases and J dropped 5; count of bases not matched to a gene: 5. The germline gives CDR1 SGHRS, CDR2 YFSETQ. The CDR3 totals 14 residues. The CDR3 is CASSGGTGGDEQYF. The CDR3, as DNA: TGCGCCAGCAGCGGGGGGACAGGGGGAGACGAGCAGTACTTC.

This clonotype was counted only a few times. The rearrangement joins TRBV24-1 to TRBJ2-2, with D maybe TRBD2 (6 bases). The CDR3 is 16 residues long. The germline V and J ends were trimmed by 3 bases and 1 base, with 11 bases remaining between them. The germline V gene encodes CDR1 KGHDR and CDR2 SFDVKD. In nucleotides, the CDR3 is TGTGCCACCAGTGATCCGGGACTCATGAACACCGGGGAGCTGTTTTTT. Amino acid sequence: CATSDPGLMNTGELFF.

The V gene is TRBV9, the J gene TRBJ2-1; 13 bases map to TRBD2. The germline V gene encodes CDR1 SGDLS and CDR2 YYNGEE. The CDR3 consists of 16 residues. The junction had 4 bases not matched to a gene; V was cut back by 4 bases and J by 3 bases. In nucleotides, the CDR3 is TGTGCCAGCAGCCATGGGACTAGCGGGAACTACAATGAGCAGTTCTTC. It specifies CASSHGTSGNYNEQFF. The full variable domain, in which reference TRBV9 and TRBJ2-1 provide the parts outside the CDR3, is DSGVTQTPKHLITATGQRVTLRCSPRSGDLSVYWYQQSLDQGLQFLIQYYNGEERAKGNILERFSAQQFPDLHSELNLSSLELGDSALYFCASSHGTSGNYNEQFFGPGTRLTVL.

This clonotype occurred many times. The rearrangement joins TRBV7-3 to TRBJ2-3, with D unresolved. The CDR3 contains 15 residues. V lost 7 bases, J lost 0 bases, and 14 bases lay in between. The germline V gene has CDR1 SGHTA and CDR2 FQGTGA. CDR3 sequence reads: CASNGAVPSTDTQYF. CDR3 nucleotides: TGTGCCAGCAACGGTGCCGTACCTAGCACAGATACGCAGTATTTT.

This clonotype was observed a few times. As DNA, the CDR3 is TGCAGCGTTCTAGTAGGTTCTATGAACACTGAAGCTTTCTTT. This sequence encodes CSVLVGSMNTEAFF. This chain connects TRBV29-1 to TRBJ1-1; D unclear. This CDR3 is built from 14 residues. CDR1 and CDR2 (germline): SQVTM, ANQGSEA. With 5 bases removed from V and 0 bases from J, the gap between germline ends came to 13 bases.

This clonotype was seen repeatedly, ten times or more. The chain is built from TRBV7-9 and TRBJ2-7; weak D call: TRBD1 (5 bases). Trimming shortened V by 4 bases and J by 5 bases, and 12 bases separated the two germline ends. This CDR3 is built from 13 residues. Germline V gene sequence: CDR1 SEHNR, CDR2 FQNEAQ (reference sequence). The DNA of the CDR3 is TGTGCCAGCAGCTGGGGCAGGGCCCACGAGCAGTACTTC. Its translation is CASSWGRAHEQYF.

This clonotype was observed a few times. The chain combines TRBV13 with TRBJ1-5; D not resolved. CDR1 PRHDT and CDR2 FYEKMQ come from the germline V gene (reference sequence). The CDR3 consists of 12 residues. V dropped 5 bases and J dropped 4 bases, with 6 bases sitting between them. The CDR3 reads CASSVNNQPQHF. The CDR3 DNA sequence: TGTGCCAGCAGCGTAAATAATCAGCCCCAGCATTTT.